This note documents a single TCR beta chain sequence. This sample is part of a study of shared clonotypes between healthy human individuals. Overall study: Donor ages ranged 18 to 49 years: a couple of women, a few men.

With 5 bases removed from V and 7 bases from J, the gap between germline ends came to 21 bases. The CDR3 sequence is 15 residues long. Per germline, CDR1 MNHNS and CDR2 SASEGT. Caucasian adults residing in Nashville, Tennessee made up all the donors. Clones were sequenced by immunoSEQ multiplex PCR, and TCRdb holds only the in-frame ones, with some missing. The data contain about 730,000 clones, around 77% of them seen just once; the ten biggest clones take up more than 1.5%. The clonotype originates from a woman under 40 in good health. The rearrangement uses TRBV6-1 and TRBJ2-7; D possibly uses TRBD1 or TRBD2 (5 bases each). Material: memory CD4+ T cells sorted from blood. Subset given: CD45RA-negative fraction. CDR3 nucleotides: TGTGCCAGCAGTCAAGAGCGGATGGGGGTTAGGGAGCAGTACTTC. This sequence encodes CASSQERMGVREQYF.